A selection of T cell receptor beta chains follows, all from one sample in a study of T cells in Graves' hyperthyroidism and ophthalmopathy. TCRdb fed the multiplex PCR reads into MiXCR, producing one record per CDR3 protein. In the table there are 300,000 to 350,000 distinct CDR3 sequences, around 14% of which are singletons. The sample was blood. These receptors originate from a woman aged 25-40 years with Graves' hyperthyroidism. The conserved cysteine and the conserved F or W are not part of the CDR3 here. Each record gives: J gene, V gene, CDR3 protein.

>TRBJ1-1|TRBV18
ASSPPGWVNTEAF
>TRBJ2-1|TRBV18
ASPPRASYNEQF
>TRBJ2-3|TRBV30
AWVKGQGSTDTQY
>TRBJ1-1|TRBV5-6
ASSQGGAGAF
>TRBJ1-6|TRBV4-1
ASSQDHKGWGNSPLH
>TRBJ2-5|TRBV28
ASGQAPQETQY
>TRBJ1-6|TRBV27
ASSLTSQRGENSPLH
>TRBJ2-3|TRBV12-3/TRBV12-4
ASSSWTSGTQTVPDTQY
>TRBJ1-2|TRBV15
ATSRVLGQVGGYT
>TRBJ2-1|TRBV11-2
ASRPLVDMEQF
>TRBJ2-1|TRBV7-6
ASSLDQVDEQF
>TRBJ2-6|TRBV6-4
ASSDGGRGANVLT
>TRBJ2-6|TRBV28
ASSPPRGAGANVLT
>TRBJ2-7|TRBV3-1
ASSQPQDDSYEQY
>TRBJ2-2|TRBV9
ASSVGGELF
>TRBJ2-7|TRBV24-1
APGEAYEQY
>TRBJ2-1|TRBV12-3/TRBV12-4
ASSWGGRQANEQF
>TRBJ1-1|TRBV27
ASSFRLDGGTEAF
>TRBJ2-7|TRBV20-1
SWDDSYEQY
>TRBJ1-2|TRBV28
ASSLTIYGYT
>TRBJ2-3|TRBV5-1
ASRPGQRLAGGTDTQY
>TRBJ1-4|TRBV18
ASSPPRSNGKLF
>TRBJ2-6|TRBV29-1
SVDSGFSGANVLT
>TRBJ2-1|TRBV29-1
SVAGLATYNEQF